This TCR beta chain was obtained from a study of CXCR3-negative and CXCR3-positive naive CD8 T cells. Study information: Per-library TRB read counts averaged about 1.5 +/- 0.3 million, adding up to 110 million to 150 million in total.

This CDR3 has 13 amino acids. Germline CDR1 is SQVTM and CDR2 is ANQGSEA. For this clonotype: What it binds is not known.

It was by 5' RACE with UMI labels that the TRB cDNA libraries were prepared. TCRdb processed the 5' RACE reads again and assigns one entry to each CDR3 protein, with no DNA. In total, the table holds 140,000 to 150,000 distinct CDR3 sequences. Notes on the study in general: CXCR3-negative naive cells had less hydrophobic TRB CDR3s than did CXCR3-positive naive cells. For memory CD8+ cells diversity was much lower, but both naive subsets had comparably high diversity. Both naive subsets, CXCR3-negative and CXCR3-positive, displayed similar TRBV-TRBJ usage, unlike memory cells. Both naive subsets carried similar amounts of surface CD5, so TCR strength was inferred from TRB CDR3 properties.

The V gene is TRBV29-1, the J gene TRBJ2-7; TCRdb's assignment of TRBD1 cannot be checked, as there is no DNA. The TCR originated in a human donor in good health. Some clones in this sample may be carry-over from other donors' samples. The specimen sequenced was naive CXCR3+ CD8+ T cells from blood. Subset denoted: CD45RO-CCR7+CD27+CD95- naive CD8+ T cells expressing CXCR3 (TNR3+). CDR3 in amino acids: CSVEFPGGYEQYF.